This TCR beta chain was identified during a study of siplizumab effects on memory and regulatory T cells. After removal of 0 bases from V and 6 bases from J, the junction contained 12 bases not matched to a gene. This CDR3 comprises 17 residues. Germline V gene sequence: CDR1 ENHRY, CDR2 SYGVKD. The assay looked at 80,000 to 100,000 TCR templates in each sample. Profiled with immunoSEQ multiplex PCR; TCRdb holds only in-frame clones, not every one. The profile covers approximately 65,000 clones, with over 65% appearing a single time and 3.5% to 4% taken by the ten largest. Unstimulated naive, memory, effector memory and TEMRA subsets were subjected to sequencing in three donor pairs.

The sample comprised memory CD4+ T cells sorted from blood. The rearrangement joins TRBV10-3 to TRBJ2-3, with 7 bases aligning to TRBD2. The clonotype was recovered from a human donor in good health. CDR3 loop: CAISESRRAVGGDTQYF. CDR3 DNA: TGTGCCATCAGTGAGTCGAGACGCGCCGTGGGAGGGGATACGCAGTATTTT.